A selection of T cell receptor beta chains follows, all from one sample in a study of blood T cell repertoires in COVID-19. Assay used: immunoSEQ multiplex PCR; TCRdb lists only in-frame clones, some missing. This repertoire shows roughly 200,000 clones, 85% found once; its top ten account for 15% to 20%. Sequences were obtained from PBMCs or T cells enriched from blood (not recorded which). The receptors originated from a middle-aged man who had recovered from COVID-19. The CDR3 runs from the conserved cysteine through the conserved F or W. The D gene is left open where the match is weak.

CASRAGSGDTQYF	-	TRBV2	TRBJ2-3
CASIDGLGYGYTF	-	TRBV28	TRBJ1-2
CASSFSGRPYEQYF	TRBD2	TRBV5-4	TRBJ2-7
CASRSTGSANYGYTF	-	TRBV9	TRBJ1-2
CASRKDRNSQPQHF	-	TRBV5-1	TRBJ1-5
CASMRTGSSLRYGYTF	TRBD1	TRBV2	TRBJ1-2
CASSDRGGYTF	-	TRBV12-3/TRBV12-4	TRBJ1-2
CASGQGSYEQYF	TRBD1	TRBV10-2	TRBJ2-7
CASSTLYVRADQPQHF	-	TRBV28	TRBJ1-5
CASSYSGDRSSYEQYF	TRBD1	TRBV6-2/TRBV6-3	TRBJ2-7
CASSPPLTGHTEAFF	-	TRBV4-1	TRBJ1-1
CASSLDFYSYEQYF	-	TRBV5-1	TRBJ2-7
CSARSYNEQFF	-	TRBV20-1	TRBJ2-1
CASSVDPHRANSPLHF	-	TRBV9	TRBJ1-6
CASSESRGRVYNEQFF	-	TRBV10-2	TRBJ2-1
CASSREGTVPTGELFF	TRBD1	TRBV3-1/TRBV3-2	TRBJ2-2
CASSQGQGHAFF	TRBD1	TRBV3-1/TRBV3-2	TRBJ1-1
CASQWVDWSTDTQYF	-	TRBV6-5	TRBJ2-3
CASSLRGWENEQYF	-	TRBV27	TRBJ2-7
CASRYPGGNYGYTF	-	TRBV19	TRBJ1-2
CASSDSTGGNYNEQFF	TRBD1	TRBV25-1	TRBJ2-1
CASSASGRVPGELFF	TRBD2	TRBV9	TRBJ2-2